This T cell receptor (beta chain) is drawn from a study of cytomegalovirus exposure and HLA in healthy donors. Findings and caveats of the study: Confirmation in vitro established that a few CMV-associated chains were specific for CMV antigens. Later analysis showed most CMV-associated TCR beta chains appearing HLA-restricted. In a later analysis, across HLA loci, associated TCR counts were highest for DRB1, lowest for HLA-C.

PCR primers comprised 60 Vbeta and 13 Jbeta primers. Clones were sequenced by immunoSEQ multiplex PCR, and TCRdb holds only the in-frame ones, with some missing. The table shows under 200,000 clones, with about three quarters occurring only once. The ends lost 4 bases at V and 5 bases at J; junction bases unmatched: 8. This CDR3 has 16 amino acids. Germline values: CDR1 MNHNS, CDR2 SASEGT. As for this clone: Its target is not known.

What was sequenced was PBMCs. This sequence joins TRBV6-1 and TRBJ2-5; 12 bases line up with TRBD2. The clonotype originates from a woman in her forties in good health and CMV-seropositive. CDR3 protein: CASSGPTSGSMETQYF. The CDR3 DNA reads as TGTGCCAGCAGTGGACCGACTAGCGGGAGCATGGAGACCCAGTACTTC.